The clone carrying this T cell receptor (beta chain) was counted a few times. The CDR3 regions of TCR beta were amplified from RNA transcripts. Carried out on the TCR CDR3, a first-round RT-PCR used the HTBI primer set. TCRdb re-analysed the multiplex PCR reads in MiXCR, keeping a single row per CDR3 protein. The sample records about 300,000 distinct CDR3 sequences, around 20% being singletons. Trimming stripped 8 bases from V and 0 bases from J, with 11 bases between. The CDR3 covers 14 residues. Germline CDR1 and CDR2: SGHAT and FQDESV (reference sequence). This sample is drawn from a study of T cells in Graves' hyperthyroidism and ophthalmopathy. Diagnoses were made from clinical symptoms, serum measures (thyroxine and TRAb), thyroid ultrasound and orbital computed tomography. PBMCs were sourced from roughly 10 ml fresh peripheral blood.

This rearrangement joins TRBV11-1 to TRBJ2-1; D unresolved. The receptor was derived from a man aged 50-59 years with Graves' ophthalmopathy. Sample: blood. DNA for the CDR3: TGTGCCAGCCAATCAGATTACTCCTACAATGAGCAGTTCTTC. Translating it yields CASQSDYSYNEQFF.